This passage covers 19 T cell receptor beta chains from one sample sequenced in a study of OX40 agonist ivuxolimab in advanced cancers. Assay used: immunoSEQ multiplex PCR; TCRdb lists only in-frame clones, some missing. The table includes some 110,000 clones, just under 95% detected once. Sequences were derived from CD4+ or CD8+ T cells sorted from blood, sampled in a trial of the OX40 agonist ivuxolimab. The receptors were gathered from an adult with an advanced solid tumor such as melanoma, head and neck, liver or kidney cancer.

This chain joins TRBV2 and TRBJ1-5; tentative D call: TRBD1 (6 bases). V was shortened by 6 bases and J by 1 base, with 10 bases between the two germline ends. This CDR3 has 14 residues. The V gene's germline CDR1 is SNHLY and CDR2 FYNNEI. CDR3 DNA sequence: TGTGCCAGCAGAGATACAGGGAGCAATCAGCCCCAGCATTTT. Translation: CASRDTGSNQPQHF.

The gene calls are TRBV28 and TRBJ2-1, with 14 bases that match TRBD2. The germline CDR1 and CDR2 sequences are MDHEN and SYDVKM. The V gene end was trimmed by 8 bases and the J gene end by 9 bases; junction bases not matched to a gene: 12. The length of the CDR3 is 16 residues. In nucleotides, the CDR3 is TGTGCCAGCGGGCGTCCCGGGGGACTAGCGGGAGCTGAGCAGTTCTTC. Protein sequence: CASGRPGGLAGAEQFF.

The V gene is TRBV27, the J gene TRBJ2-3; D may match TRBD1 or TRBD2 (5 bases each). Deletions cut 3 bases from V and 4 bases from J, with 11 bases between. Germline V CDR1 and CDR2: MNHEY, SMNVEV (reference sequence). CDR3 length: 14 amino acids. The CDR3 sequence is CASSFWGRADTQYF. CDR3 nucleotides: TGTGCCAGCAGTTTTTGGGGACGAGCAGATACGCAGTATTTT.

This chain uses TRBV5-1 with TRBJ2-3, with TRBD2 matching over 11 bases. From germline, CDR1 is SGHRS and CDR2 YFSETQ. Trimming removed 1 base from V and 0 bases from J; junction bases left unmatched: 7. The CDR3 runs to 18 residues. CDR3 region: CASSLPASGRYSTDTQYF. For the CDR3, the DNA is TGCGCCAGCAGCTTGCCGGCTAGCGGGAGGTATAGCACAGATACGCAGTATTTT.

The rearrangement links TRBV2 to TRBJ1-5; no definite D call. The germline gives CDR1 SNHLY, CDR2 FYNNEI. The V end lost 2 bases, the J end lost 0 bases, and 8 bases lay between the germline ends. This CDR3 spans 15 amino acids. In nucleotides, the CDR3 is TGTGCCAGCAGTGAACTCATCCTTAGCAATCAGCCCCAGCATTTT. It specifies CASSELILSNQPQHF.

The chain employs TRBV5-1 and TRBJ2-3; 8 bases map to TRBD2. Germline CDR1 SGHRS, CDR2 YFSETQ. The CDR3 totals 15 residues. V was clipped by 4 bases and J by 11 bases; unmatched bases: 15. CDR3 sequence: CASSPGGAEVHMQYF. CDR3 coding DNA: TGCGCCAGCAGCCCGGGGGGGGCGGAGGTCCATATGCAGTATTTT. Supplemented by reference TRBV5-1 and TRBJ2-3, the full variable domain reads KAGVTQTPRYLIKTRGQQVTLSCSPISGHRSVSWYQQTPGQGLQFLFEYFSETQRNKGNFPGRFSGRQFSNSRSEMNVSTLELGDSALYLCASSPGGAEVHMQYFGPGTRLTVL.

This chain links TRBV28 with TRBJ2-7; 9 bases are shared with TRBD1. This CDR3 has 15 amino acids. The germline gives CDR1 MDHEN, CDR2 SYDVKM. V shed 5 bases, J shed 3 bases, and the junction held 8 bases outside the gene matches. The CDR3 DNA follows: TGTGCCAGCAGTCTAAACGGACAGGGGATCTACGAGCAGTACTTC. Translating gives CASSLNGQGIYEQYF.

The rearrangement links TRBV19 to TRBJ1-2; D is uncertain. The length of the CDR3 is 14 residues. Germline CDR1 reads LNHDA; CDR2 reads SQIVND (reference sequence). V lost 7 bases and J 3 bases, leaving 15 bases between the germline ends. CDR3 bases: TGTGCCAGTAACTTGGCCAACTCCGACTATGGCTACACCTTC. Protein sequence: CASNLANSDYGYTF.

This clone has a single count. V is TRBV28 and J is TRBJ2-7, with D possibly matching TRBD1 (5 bases). CDR1 is MDHEN, CDR2 SYDVKM, per germline. Trimming shortened V by 3 bases and J by 3 bases, and 12 bases separated the two germline ends. The CDR3 is 14 residues long. In DNA form, the CDR3 reads TGTGCCAGCAGTTTTCGGGCAGGGCGCTACGAGCAGTACTTC. Translation: CASSFRAGRYEQYF.

The chain is built from TRBV7-2 and TRBJ2-5; TRBD1 aligns across 8 bases. Trimming at V came to 2 bases and at J to 8 bases, leaving 16 bases not matched to a gene. CDR1 SGHTA and CDR2 FQGNSA come from the germline V gene. The CDR3 runs 17 residues. The CDR3 DNA follows: TGTGCCAGCAGCTTAAGGAGGTTTGGGACAGGAGACGGAACCCAGTACTTC. Translation: CASSLRRFGTGDGTQYF.

Concerning this clone: Different DNA sequences within this sample yield the same CDR3. In nucleotides, the CDR3 is TGTGCCAGCAGCTTAGCAGACAGGGTGGACACTGAAGCTTTCTTT. Translating it yields CASSLADRVDTEAFF. The chain links TRBV7-9 to TRBJ1-1; TRBD1 agrees at 7 bases. This CDR3 has 15 residues. V dropped 0 bases and J dropped 3; count of bases not matched to a gene: 4. Per germline, CDR1 SEHNR and CDR2 FQNEAQ (reference sequence).

The chain combines TRBV30 with TRBJ2-3; D possibly matches TRBD1 or TRBD2 (5 bases each). There are 14 residues in the CDR3. The V end was cut by 4 bases, the J end by 2 bases, with 13 bases between. The V gene's germline CDR1 is GTSNPN and CDR2 SVGIG (reference sequence). The CDR3 loop is CAWKKSGTTDTQYF. CDR3 coding DNA: TGTGCCTGGAAAAAGAGTGGGACCACAGATACGCAGTATTTT. Full variable domain (remainder filled in from reference TRBV30 and TRBJ2-3): SQTIHQWPATLVQPVGSPLSLECTVEGTSNPNLYWYRQAAGRGLQLLFYSVGIGQISSEVPQNLSASRPQDRQFILSSKKLLLSDSGFYLCAWKKSGTTDTQYFGPGTRLTVL.

CDR3 sequence reads: CASILKPGQGGDEQYF. CDR3 nucleotide sequence: TGTGCCAGCATCCTAAAGCCGGGACAGGGGGGCGACGAGCAGTACTTC. The rearrangement uses TRBV21-1 and TRBJ2-7; TRBD1, the table's D call, was not compared with the DNA. TRBV21-1 counts as a pseudogene. The CDR3 has 16 residues.

This chain links TRBV28 with TRBJ2-1; 7 bases match TRBD1. The CDR3 runs 16 residues. V shed 6 bases, J shed 9 bases, and the junction held 17 bases outside the gene matches. Germline V gene data show CDR1 as MDHEN and CDR2 as SYDVKM. The CDR3 spells CASRSTGQSIRGEQFF. CDR3 coding DNA: TGTGCCAGCAGGTCGACAGGGCAATCGATAAGGGGTGAGCAGTTCTTC.

This chain links TRBV5-1 with TRBJ2-5; tentative D call: TRBD1 (5 bases). V shed 2 bases and J shed 5 bases, with 10 bases lying between them. Germline V gene lookup returns CDR1 SGHRS and CDR2 YFSETQ. The CDR3 is made up of 13 amino acids. CDR3 DNA: TGCGCCAGCAGCTTTAGGGGCAGGGAGACCCAGTACTTC. Its protein product is CASSFRGRETQYF.

The gene calls are TRBV27 and TRBJ2-2; D ambiguous. V was trimmed by 6 bases and J by 4 bases, leaving 12 bases between them. Germline CDR1 MNHEY, CDR2 SMNVEV (reference sequence). The CDR3 is made up of 14 amino acids. The CDR3 nucleotides read TGTGCCAGCAGCCTATCTCGGGTCACCGGGGAGCTGTTTTTT. It is translated as CASSLSRVTGELFF.

This rearrangement joins TRBV30 to TRBJ2-3; the match to TRBD1 covers 7 bases. This CDR3 has 14 amino acids. With V trimmed by 4 bases and J by 2 bases, 6 bases remained unmatched. Germline lookup yields CDR1 GTSNPN and CDR2 SVGIG (reference sequence). The CDR3 bases are TGTGCCTGGACCAACACAGGGGACACAGATACGCAGTATTTT. Amino acid sequence: CAWTNTGDTDTQYF.

The chain has TRBV28 and TRBJ1-1; the D gene is possibly TRBD1 (5 bases). With 6 bases removed from V and 0 bases from J, the gap between germline ends came to 20 bases. The CDR3 loop spans 17 amino acids. Per the germline V gene, CDR1 is MDHEN and CDR2 is SYDVKM. As DNA, the CDR3 is TGTGCCAGCAGATCCCCTCAGGCGGGGCTGATGAACACTGAAGCTTTCTTT. Protein: CASRSPQAGLMNTEAFF.

V gene TRBV18 combines with J gene TRBJ1-1, with no clear D. The CDR3 is 14 amino acids. Deletions cut 1 base from V and 1 base from J, with 7 bases between. The germline V gene encodes CDR1 KGHSH and CDR2 LQKENI. The CDR3 protein is CASSPLRRNTEAFF. CDR3 sequence (DNA): TGTGCCAGCTCACCACTCCGCAGGAACACTGAAGCTTTCTTT. The full variable domain, rest sourced from reference TRBV18 and TRBJ1-1, is NAGVMQNPRHLVRRRGQEARLRCSPMKGHSHVYWYRQLPEEGLKFMVYLQKENIIDESGMPKERFSAEFPKEGPSILRIQQVVRGDSAAYFCASSPLRRNTEAFFGQGTRLTVV.